Sequencing of this T cell receptor (beta chain) was carried out in a study of blood T cell repertoires in COVID-19. Study summary: PBMCs, B-cell-depleted T cells, or T cells provided the cDNA or gDNA that made up the material.

The germline V gene has CDR1 MNHEY and CDR2 SMNVEV (reference sequence). V shed 6 bases, J shed 1 base, and the junction held 5 bases outside the gene matches. The CDR3 covers 15 residues. In the study's own analysis: For nucleated cells, counts were estimated from reference gene primer amplification. Sequencing was performed with immunoSEQ multiplex PCR; in TCRdb, only in-frame clones are kept and a portion is missing. Clone size and V and J calls were adopted from that table, with D and trimming inferred from the DNA. Here the sample spans around 200,000 clones, about 83% being singletons. Enrolled during active infection, Seattle patients were then followed longitudinally.

V usage is TRBV27 and J usage is TRBJ2-3; the match to TRBD1 covers 9 bases. This TCR came from a woman aged 25-40 years with COVID-19, enrolled during active disease. The sample comprised peripheral blood. CDR3 in DNA: TGTGCCAGCAGAGAGGGACAGGGTGGCACAGATACGCAGTATTTT. Translation: CASREGQGGTDTQYF.